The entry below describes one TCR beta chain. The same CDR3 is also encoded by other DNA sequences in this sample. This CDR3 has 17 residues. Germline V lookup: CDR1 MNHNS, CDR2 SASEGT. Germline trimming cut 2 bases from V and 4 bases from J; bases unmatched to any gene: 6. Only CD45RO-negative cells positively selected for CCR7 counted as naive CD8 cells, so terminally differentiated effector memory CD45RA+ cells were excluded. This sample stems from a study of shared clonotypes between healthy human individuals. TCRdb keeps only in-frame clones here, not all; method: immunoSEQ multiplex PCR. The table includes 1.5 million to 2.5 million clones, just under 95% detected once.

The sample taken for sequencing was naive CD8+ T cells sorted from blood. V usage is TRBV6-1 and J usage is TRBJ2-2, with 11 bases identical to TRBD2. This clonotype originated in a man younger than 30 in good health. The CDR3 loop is CASSELAGGPGTGELFF. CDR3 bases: TGTGCCAGCAGTGAATTAGCGGGGGGGCCGGGCACCGGGGAGCTGTTTTTT.